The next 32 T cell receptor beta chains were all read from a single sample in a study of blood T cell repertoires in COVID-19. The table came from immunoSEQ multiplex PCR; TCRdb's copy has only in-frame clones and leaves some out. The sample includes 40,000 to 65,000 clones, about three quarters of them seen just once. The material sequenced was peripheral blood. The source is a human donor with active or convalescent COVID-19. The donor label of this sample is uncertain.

The CDR3 bases are TGTGCCAGCTCACCACGCGGACATTTAACCTACGAGCAGTACTTC. This encodes CASSPRGHLTYEQYF. V usage is TRBV18 and J usage is TRBJ2-7; D is perhaps TRBD1 (5 bases). This CDR3 has 15 residues. Germline V gene sequence: CDR1 KGHSH, CDR2 LQKENI. V gave up 1 base and J gave up 2 bases, with 12 bases separating them.

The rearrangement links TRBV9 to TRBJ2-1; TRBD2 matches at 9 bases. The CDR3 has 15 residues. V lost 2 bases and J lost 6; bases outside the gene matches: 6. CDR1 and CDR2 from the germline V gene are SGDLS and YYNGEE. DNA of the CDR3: TGTGCCAGCAGCGTGACTAGCGGAAGCACCAATGAGCAGTTCTTC. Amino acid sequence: CASSVTSGSTNEQFF.

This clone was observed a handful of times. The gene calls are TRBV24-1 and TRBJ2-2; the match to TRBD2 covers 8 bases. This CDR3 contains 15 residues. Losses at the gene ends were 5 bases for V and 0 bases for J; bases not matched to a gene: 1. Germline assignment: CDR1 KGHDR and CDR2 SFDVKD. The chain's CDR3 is CATSGREANTGELFF. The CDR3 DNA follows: TGTGCCACCAGTGGGCGGGAGGCGAACACCGGGGAGCTGTTTTTT.

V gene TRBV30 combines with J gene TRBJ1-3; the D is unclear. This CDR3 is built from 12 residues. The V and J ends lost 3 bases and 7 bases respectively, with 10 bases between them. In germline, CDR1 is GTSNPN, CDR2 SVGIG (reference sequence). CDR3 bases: TGTGCCTGGAGCTCAGGTCGGAACACCATATATTTT. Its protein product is CAWSSGRNTIYF.

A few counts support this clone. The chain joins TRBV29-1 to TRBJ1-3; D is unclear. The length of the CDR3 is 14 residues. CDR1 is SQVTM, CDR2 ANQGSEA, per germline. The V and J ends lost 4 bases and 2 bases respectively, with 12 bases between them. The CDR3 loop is CSVVLADAGNTIYF. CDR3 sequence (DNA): TGCAGCGTTGTTTTAGCGGACGCTGGAAACACCATATATTTT.

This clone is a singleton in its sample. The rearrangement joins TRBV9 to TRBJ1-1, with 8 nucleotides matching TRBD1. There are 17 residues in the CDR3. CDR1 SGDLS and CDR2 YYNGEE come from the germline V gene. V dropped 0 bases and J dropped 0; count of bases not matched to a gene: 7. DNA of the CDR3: TGTGCCAGCAGCGTAGCTACTACAGGGGGTCTGAACACTGAAGCTTTCTTT. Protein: CASSVATTGGLNTEAFF.

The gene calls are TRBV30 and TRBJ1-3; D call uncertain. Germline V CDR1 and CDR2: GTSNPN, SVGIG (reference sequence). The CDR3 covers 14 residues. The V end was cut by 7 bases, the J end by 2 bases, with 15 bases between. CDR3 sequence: CASTISPPGNTIYF. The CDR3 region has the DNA TGTGCCTCAACTATCTCCCCGCCTGGAAACACCATATATTTT.

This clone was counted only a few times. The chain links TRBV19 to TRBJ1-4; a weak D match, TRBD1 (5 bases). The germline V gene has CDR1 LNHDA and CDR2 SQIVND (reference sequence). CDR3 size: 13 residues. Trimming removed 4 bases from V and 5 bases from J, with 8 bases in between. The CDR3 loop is CASSTGLNEKLFF. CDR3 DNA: TGTGCCAGTAGTACAGGGTTAAATGAAAAACTGTTTTTT.

Here the CDR3 reads CSVGDLGVGGTEAFF. For the CDR3, the DNA is TGCAGCGTCGGGGACCTGGGAGTCGGGGGAACTGAAGCTTTCTTT. The chain has TRBV29-1 and TRBJ1-1; a weak D match, TRBD1 (5 bases). In germline, CDR1 is SQVTM, CDR2 ANQGSEA. V was trimmed by 6 bases and J by 5 bases, leaving 22 bases between them. This CDR3 has 15 residues. The whole variable domain, filled in from reference TRBV29-1 and TRBJ1-1, reads SAVISQKPSRDICQRGTSLTIQCQVDSQVTMMFWYRQQPGQSLTLIATANQGSEATYESGFVIDKFPISRPNLTFSTLTVSNMSPEDSSIYLCSVGDLGVGGTEAFFGQGTRLTVV.

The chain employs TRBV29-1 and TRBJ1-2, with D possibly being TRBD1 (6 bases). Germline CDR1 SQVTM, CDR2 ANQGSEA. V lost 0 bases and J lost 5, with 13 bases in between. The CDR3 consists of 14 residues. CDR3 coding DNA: TGCAGCGTTGAAGAGGCGGGGGGCGGGTATGGCTACACCTTC. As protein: CSVEEAGGGYGYTF.

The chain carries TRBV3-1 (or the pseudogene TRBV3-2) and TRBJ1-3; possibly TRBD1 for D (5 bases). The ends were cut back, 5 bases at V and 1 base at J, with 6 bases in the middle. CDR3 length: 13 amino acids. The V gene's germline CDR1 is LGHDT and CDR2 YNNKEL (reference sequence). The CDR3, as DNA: TGTGCCAGCAGCAGGGGTTCTGGAAACACCATATATTTT. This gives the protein CASSRGSGNTIYF.

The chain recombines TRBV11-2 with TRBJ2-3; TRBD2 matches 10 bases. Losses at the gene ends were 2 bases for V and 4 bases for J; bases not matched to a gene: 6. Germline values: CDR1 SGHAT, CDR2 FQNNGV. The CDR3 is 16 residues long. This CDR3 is CASSLRASGSADTQYF. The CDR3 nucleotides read TGTGCCAGCAGCTTAAGGGCTAGCGGGAGTGCAGATACGCAGTATTTT.

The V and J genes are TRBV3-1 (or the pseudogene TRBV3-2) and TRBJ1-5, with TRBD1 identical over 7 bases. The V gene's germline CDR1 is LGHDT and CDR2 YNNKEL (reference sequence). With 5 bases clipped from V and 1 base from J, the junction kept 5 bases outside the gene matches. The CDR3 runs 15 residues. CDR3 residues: CASSYRGGSNQPQHF. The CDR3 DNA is TGTGCCAGCAGCTACAGGGGCGGAAGCAATCAGCCCCAGCATTTT.

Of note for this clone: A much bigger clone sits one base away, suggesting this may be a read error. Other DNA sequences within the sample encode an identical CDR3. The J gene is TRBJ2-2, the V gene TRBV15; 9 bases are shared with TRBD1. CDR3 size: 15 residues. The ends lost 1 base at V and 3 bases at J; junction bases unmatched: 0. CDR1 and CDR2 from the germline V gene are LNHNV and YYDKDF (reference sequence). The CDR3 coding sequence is TGTGCCACCAGCAGAGGGGACAGGGACACCGGGGAGCTGTTTTTT. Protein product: CATSRGDRDTGELFF.

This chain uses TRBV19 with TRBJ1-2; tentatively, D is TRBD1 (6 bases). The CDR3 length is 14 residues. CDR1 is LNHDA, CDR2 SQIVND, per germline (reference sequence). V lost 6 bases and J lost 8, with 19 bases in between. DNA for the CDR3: TGTGCCAGTAGCCCCGGCGACAGGCGAGGCGGCTACACCTTC. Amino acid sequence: CASSPGDRRGGYTF.

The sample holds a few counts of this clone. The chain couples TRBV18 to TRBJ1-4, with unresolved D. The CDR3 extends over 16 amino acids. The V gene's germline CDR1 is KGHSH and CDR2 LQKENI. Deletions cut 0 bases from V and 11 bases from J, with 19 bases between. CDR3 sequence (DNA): TGTGCCAGCTCACCACCGGTGGGCATCGGAGGAGGGAAACTGTTTTTT. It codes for CASSPPVGIGGGKLFF.

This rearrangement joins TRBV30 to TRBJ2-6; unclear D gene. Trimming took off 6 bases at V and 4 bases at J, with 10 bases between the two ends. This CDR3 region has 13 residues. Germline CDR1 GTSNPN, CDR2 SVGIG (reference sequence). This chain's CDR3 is CACSESGANVLTF. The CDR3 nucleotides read TGTGCCTGTTCGGAGTCCGGGGCCAACGTCCTGACTTTC.

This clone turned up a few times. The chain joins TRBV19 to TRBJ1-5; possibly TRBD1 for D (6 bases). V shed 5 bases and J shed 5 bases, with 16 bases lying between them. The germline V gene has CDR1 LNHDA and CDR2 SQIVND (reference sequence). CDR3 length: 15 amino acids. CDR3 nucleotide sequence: TGTGCCAGTAGTCCCCCCCCGGGGGGCTATCAGCCCCAGCATTTT. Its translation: CASSPPPGGYQPQHF.

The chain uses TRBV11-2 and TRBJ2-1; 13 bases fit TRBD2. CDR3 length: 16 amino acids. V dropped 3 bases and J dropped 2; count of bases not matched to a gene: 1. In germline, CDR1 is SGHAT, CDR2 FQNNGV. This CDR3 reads CASSLGLAGPYNEQFF. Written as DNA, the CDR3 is TGTGCCAGCAGCTTGGGACTAGCGGGGCCCTACAATGAGCAGTTCTTC.

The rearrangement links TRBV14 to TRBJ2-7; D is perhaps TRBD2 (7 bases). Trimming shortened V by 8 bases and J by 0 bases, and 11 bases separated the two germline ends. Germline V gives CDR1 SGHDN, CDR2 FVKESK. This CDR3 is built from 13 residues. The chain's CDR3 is CASGGGSSYEQYF. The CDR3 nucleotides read TGTGCCAGCGGCGGGGGCAGCTCCTACGAGCAGTACTTC.

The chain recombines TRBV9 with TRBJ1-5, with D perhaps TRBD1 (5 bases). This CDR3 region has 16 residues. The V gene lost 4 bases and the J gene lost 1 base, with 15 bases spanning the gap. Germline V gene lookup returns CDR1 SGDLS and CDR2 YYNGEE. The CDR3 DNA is TGTGCCAGCAGCCCGCCGGGCAGGGAAAGCAATCAGCCCCAGCATTTT. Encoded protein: CASSPPGRESNQPQHF.

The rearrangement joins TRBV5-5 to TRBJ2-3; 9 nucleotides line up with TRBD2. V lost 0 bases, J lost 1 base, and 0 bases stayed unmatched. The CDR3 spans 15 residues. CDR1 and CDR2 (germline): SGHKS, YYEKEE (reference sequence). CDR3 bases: TGTGCCAGCAGCTTGGGCGGGAGGGGCACAGATACGCAGTATTTT. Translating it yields CASSLGGRGTDTQYF.

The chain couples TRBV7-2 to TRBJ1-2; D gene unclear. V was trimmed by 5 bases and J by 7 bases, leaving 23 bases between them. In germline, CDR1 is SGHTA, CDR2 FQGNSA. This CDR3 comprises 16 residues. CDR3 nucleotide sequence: TGTGCCAGCAGCCAAAATCCCGGGGTCACAGCAGGTGGCTACACCTTC. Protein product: CASSQNPGVTAGGYTF.

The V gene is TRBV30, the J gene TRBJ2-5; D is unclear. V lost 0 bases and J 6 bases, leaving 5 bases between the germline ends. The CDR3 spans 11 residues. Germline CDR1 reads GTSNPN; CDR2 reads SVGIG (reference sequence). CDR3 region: CAWSVQKTQYF. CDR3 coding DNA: TGTGCCTGGAGTGTACAGAAGACCCAGTACTTC.

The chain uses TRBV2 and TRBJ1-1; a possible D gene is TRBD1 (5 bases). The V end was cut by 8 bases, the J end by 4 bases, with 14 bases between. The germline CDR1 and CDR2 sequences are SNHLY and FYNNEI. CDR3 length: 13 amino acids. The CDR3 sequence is CASRREGSTEAFF. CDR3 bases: TGTGCCAGCCGCAGGGAGGGAAGCACTGAAGCTTTCTTT. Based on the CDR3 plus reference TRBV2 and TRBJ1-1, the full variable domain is EPEVTQTPSHQVTQMGQEVILRCVPISNHLYFYWYRQILGQKVEFLVSFYNNEISEKSEIFDDQFSVERPDGSNFTLKIRSTKLEDSAMYFCASRREGSTEAFFGQGTRLTVV.

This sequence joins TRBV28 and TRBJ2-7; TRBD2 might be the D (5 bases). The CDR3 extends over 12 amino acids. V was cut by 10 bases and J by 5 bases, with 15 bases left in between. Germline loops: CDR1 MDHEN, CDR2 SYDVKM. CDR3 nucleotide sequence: TGTGCCACCGCCCTAACCGGGGACGAGCAGTACTTC. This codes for CATALTGDEQYF.

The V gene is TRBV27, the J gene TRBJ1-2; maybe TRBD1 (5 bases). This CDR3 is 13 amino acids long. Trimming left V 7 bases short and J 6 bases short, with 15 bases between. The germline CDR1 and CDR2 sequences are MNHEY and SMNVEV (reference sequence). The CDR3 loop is CASTGSSRNGYTF. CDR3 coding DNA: TGTGCCAGCACAGGGTCCTCTCGTAATGGCTACACCTTC.

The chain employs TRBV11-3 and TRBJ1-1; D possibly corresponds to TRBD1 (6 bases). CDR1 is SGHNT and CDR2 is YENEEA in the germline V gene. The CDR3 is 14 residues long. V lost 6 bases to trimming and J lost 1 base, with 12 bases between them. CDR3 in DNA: TGTGCCAGCAGGGGGAGCAGGGGGAACACTGAAGCTTTCTTT. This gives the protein CASRGSRGNTEAFF.

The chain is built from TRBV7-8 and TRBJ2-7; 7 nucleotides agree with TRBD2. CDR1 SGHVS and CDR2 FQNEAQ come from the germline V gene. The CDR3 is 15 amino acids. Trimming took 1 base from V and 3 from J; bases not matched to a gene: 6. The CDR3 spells CASSLGWEGLYEQYF. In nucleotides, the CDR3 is TGTGCCAGCAGCTTAGGGTGGGAGGGCCTCTACGAGCAGTACTTC.

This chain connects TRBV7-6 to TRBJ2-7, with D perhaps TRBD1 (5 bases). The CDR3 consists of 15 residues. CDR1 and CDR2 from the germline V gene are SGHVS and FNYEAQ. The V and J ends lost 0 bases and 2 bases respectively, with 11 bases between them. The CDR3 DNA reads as TGTGCCAGCAGCTTAGCGGTAGGGGCTCCCTACGAGCAGTACTTC. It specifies CASSLAVGAPYEQYF.

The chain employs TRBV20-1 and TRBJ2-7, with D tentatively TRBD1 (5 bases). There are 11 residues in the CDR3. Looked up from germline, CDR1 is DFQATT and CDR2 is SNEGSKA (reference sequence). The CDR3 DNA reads TGCGAGGACAAGCTCTCCTACGAGCAGTACTTC. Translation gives CEDKLSYEQYF.

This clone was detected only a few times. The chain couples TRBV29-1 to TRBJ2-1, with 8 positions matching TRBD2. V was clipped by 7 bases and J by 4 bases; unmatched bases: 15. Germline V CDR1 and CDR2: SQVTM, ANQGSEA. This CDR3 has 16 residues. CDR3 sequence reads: CSANEAPGGRYNEQFF. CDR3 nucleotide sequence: TGCAGCGCTAACGAGGCACCGGGAGGGAGGTACAATGAGCAGTTCTTC.